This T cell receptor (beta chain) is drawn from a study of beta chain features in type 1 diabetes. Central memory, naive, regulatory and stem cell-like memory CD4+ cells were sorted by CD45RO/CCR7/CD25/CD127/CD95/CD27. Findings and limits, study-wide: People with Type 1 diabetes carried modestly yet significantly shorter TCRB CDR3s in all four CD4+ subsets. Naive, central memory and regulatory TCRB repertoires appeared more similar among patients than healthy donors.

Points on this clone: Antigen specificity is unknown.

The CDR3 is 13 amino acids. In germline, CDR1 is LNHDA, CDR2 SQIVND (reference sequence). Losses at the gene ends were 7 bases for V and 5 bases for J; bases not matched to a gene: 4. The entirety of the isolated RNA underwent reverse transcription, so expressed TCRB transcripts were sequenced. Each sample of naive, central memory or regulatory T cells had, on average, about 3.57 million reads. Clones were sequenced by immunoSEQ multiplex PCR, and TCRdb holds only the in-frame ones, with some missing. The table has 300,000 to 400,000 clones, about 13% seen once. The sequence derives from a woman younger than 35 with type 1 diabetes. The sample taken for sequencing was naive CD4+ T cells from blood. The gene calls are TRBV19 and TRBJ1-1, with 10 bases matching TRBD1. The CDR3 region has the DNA TGTGCCAGTATCTCGGGACAGGGGACTGAAGCTTTCTTT. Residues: CASISGQGTEAFF.